This T cell receptor beta chain was recorded in a study of cytomegalovirus exposure and HLA in healthy donors (TCRdb year 2017). In the study overall: In an earlier analysis of about 560 of the donors, under 300 Gb of sequence data and 117 million unique TCR beta sequences from approximately 180 million T cells were reported. Of the roughly 400 genotyped donors, approximately 80% were placed in the genetic ancestry cluster associated with self-reported Caucasian donors. Roughly 300 gigabases of sequencing data and tens of millions of unique TCR sequences made up an early release that covered under 750 HLA-typed donors. The aim of the study was to test whether cataloging public T cell receptors could identify signatures of past pathogen exposure. The study used immunosequencing to profile the T cell repertoires of approximately 650 subjects and linked those repertoires to cytomegalovirus serostatus. In a later genetic analysis, genome-wide SNP genotypes for about 60% of the 666 donors were used, and that subset was treated as a discovery cohort. The number of donors typed differed by locus, with roughly 620-630 for A, B, C, DRB1 and DQB1, over 500 for DQA1, approximately 570 for DPA1, and around 450 for DPB1. An earlier analysis of roughly 580 of the donors used high-throughput TCR beta sequencing to judge whether each TCR beta V gene segment behaved as functional or pseudogenic. Every repertoire in the discovery cohort had been generated on one and the same sequencing platform. In addition to the first cohort of around 670 subjects, a separate validation cohort of approximately 120 different subjects was used. A later analysis re-examined previously published TCR beta repertoires from several hundred donors and added high-resolution HLA genotyping to investigate patterns of TCR occurrence. In the later analysis, no new phenotypic data were used to find candidate immune exposures; instead, reliance was placed on TCR beta sequences and their occurrence across donors. Among several hundred genotyped donors of the cohort, an average of around 250,000 unique TCR beta nucleotide sequences was sequenced per donor, of which 15% to 20% were non-productive. Several DR-DQ haplotypes were handled as single units for association and clustering because linkage in the cohort was strong. Both class I and class II loci were covered by HLA typing, at four-digit resolution. To predict cytomegalovirus infection status, the study combined high-throughput TCR immunosequencing, statistical association of individual TCRs with disease status, and machine learning. Donor age, sex, ethnicity and CMV serostatus were compiled alongside the repertoire data.

The CDR3 holds 15 amino acids from the cysteine to the phenylalanine. Left in the record is the CDR3 DNA by itself, 45 bases read in frame from the first base. As encoded in the germline V gene, CDR1 is ENHRY while CDR2 is SYGVKD. The junction shows trimming of 2 bases on V and 4 bases on J, and the gene matches do not reach 7 bases of it. The cohort was made up of 500 to 800 healthy bone marrow donors. At the time of sampling, every cohort member was nominally healthy, though immune exposures that went unrecorded were likely present. The donor tested CMV seronegative, placing the donor among the roughly 340 seronegative members of the cohort. Each donor provided a peripheral blood sample, and peripheral blood mononuclear cells were used for TCR beta sequencing. Genomic DNA extraction from the blood cell samples was performed with the Qiagen DNeasy Blood Extraction Kit. The library was obtained by the immunoSEQ multiplex PCR assay. For the multiplex PCR, a mixture combining 60 forward primers for TCR Vbeta segments and 13 reverse primers for TCR Jbeta segments was used. The CDR3 region of rearranged TCR beta genes was amplified from genomic DNA by a multiplex PCR assay. Amplified TCR beta libraries were sequenced as 87-base-pair reads on the Illumina HiSeq System. Per the original workflow: In a later analysis, tens of millions of unique TCR beta chains were counted across the 650 to 750 repertoires, and roughly 11 million of these chains were shared by at least two donors. A nearest-neighbor algorithm error-corrected the raw reads and collapsed the reads into unique sequences, merging closely related sequences to remove PCR and sequencing errors. To assign V, D and J gene segments, CDR3 sequences were aligned to IMGT reference sequences. For a sequence to be retained, a match of at least six nucleotides was required to both a V gene segment and a J gene segment. A rearrangement counted as productive if the CDR3 had no stop codons and remained in frame with V and J, and every other rearrangement counted as non-productive. Following IMGT convention, CDR3 was defined as the stretch from the second conserved V-encoded cysteine to the conserved J-encoded phenylalanine. The earlier analysis of 500 to 650 of the donors excluded any sequence lacking an unambiguous match to a single V gene segment. In an earlier analysis of almost 600 of the donors, a V segment was called functional when productive rearrangements were above 56.7%, and segregating when the standard deviation between donors exceeded 5%. A statistical classification framework was built to diagnose cytomegalovirus status from the catalog of TCR beta chain sequences. A later analysis assigned V and J genes by comparing TCR nucleotide sequences with IMGT/GENE-DB human TR gene sequences. Using the TCRdist pipeline, a later analysis assigned CDR3 sequences along with most-parsimonious VDJ recombination scenarios. In a later analysis, each TCR beta chain was defined by its CDR3 amino acid sequence together with its V-gene family, and reads lacking a unique V-gene family were excluded. In a later analysis, a few hundred highly shared, low-generation-probability nucleotide sequences were removed to address suspected cross-contamination and a sequencing artifact. In a later analysis, a clonal expansion index was calculated for each public chain from normalized within-repertoire ranks of inferred template counts. A later analysis computed generation probabilities with a VDJ recombination model fitted to out-of-frame rearrangements, and checked the results against IGoR. In a later analysis, TCR-TCR, TCR-HLA and TCR-CMV co-occurrence was scored with hypergeometric tests, and a repertoire-size bias correction was applied to TCR pairs. To estimate false discovery rates, a later analysis permuted the HLA or CMV assignments 20 times. In a later analysis, co-occurring TCRs were grouped using DBSCAN, and TCRdist sequence similarity was added for clustering within HLA-allele-positive subsets. Co-occurrence clustering excluded repertoires with fewer than 30,000 or more than 120,000 public chains, plus five with anomalous nucleotide sharing. The clones in this table, taken by TCRdb from immuneACCESS, are in-frame only. Not every clone is retained; where verified, under half of the shortfall comes from an unresolved V gene, and the cause of the rest is unknown. The DNA gave D and trimming, while V, J and clone size come from that table. In this sample the table shows 100,000 to 140,000 clones, roughly 80% of which occur a single time. The biggest ten clones account for around 2.4% of the sample.

What the study reported, not specific to this receptor: Specific HLA alleles were associated with around 18,000 TCR beta sequences at a false discovery rate of 0.05 in a later analysis. In a later genetic analysis, a missense DCLRE1C variant was associated with V-gene and J-gene trimming of TCR beta chains, and the association was replicated in an independent cohort. The 87-base-pair reads could not distinguish some IMGT-functional V segments, including TRBV6-2 and TRBV6-3, so those segments were excluded. The cohort was sequenced for TCR beta chains only, and without alpha or paired-chain data the features that could be detected were limited. The authors suggested that the approach could potentially be extended to other disease states and immunological phenotypes. Because counts were too low, seventeen rarely observed V segments, including chromosome 9 orphons, were excluded from the earlier analysis of 587 of the donors. Three of the identified cytomegalovirus-associated TCR beta chains were confirmed in vitro to be specific for cytomegalovirus antigens. A further reported finding was that TCR beta sequences accurately predicted the HLA-A and HLA-B alleles for most subjects in the first cohort. In the study, 150 to 200 TCR beta chains were listed as associated with cytomegalovirus. Sequencing depth was assumed to be roughly uniform across donors in the presence/absence analyses, though that assumption may not hold. Because some donors lacked HLA typing at each locus, the association tests relied only on the typed subset. When HLA alleles, especially DR and DQ, strongly co-occurred, TCR associations were difficult to assign to individual alleles. In a later analysis, several top co-occurrence clusters were reported to appear linked to parvovirus B19, influenza, CMV and Epstein-Barr virus. Correlated functional status among segregating V segments might reflect linkage disequilibrium, but an unknown experimental factor could not be ruled out. In an earlier analysis of more than 500 of the donors, most TCR beta V segments appeared in productive rearrangements about 90% or about 30% of the time, broadly matching IMGT annotations. Immune exposure information for the cohort was limited to CMV serostatus. A later genetic analysis reported fewer N-insertions in productive TCRs among donors in an Asian-associated ancestry cluster than the approximately 700-donor mean. A cluster of highly shared sequence variants was judged likely to be a technical artifact of the sequencing pipeline. In a later analysis, HLA-associated TCR beta chains showed more clonal expansion and lower generation probabilities than non-associated chains that were equally common. While some public TCRs were present in many individuals, most TCR sequences turned up only very rarely across donors. According to a later analysis, most CMV-associated TCR beta chains appeared to be HLA-restricted, and the HLA associations seemed to be driven largely by CMV exposure. The classifier was reported to diagnose cytomegalovirus status with high specificity and sensitivity in both the original and validation cohorts. In a later analysis, the rate of TCR association differed among HLA loci, with DRB1 alleles having the most associated TCRs and HLA-C alleles having the fewest.

To note about this clone: No cognate antigen has been identified for it. Per-base quality was not reported, and no clone a single base away is much larger than it.

This clonotype originated in a man aged 25-45 years in good health and CMV-seronegative. The V and J genes are TRBV10-3 and TRBJ1-2, with 7 bases aligning to TRBD1. The sample consisted of PBMCs. The CDR3 amino acid sequence is: CAISEGQETIYGYTF. At the DNA level, the sequence is TGTGCCATCAGTGAGGGACAGGAGACGATCTATGGCTACACCTTC.